This TCR beta chain comes out of a study of T cells of healthy individuals. From the 5' RACE reads, TCRdb called clonotypes with MiXCR, one entry per CDR3 protein. There are tens of thousands of distinct CDR3 sequences in the sample; 4% to 5% occur only once, and about 8.9% lies in the top ten. The origin of this receptor is a human donor in good health.

In nucleotides, the CDR3 is TGTGCCTGGAGTGCCGGGACAGGGGTCTCCAGCTATGGCTACACCTTC. As protein: CAWSAGTGVSSYGYTF. The chain joins TRBV30 to TRBJ1-2, with 10 positions matching TRBD1. This CDR3 region has 16 residues. V lost 1 base and J lost 4; bases outside the gene matches: 9. Germline V CDR1 and CDR2: GTSNPN, SVGIG (reference sequence).